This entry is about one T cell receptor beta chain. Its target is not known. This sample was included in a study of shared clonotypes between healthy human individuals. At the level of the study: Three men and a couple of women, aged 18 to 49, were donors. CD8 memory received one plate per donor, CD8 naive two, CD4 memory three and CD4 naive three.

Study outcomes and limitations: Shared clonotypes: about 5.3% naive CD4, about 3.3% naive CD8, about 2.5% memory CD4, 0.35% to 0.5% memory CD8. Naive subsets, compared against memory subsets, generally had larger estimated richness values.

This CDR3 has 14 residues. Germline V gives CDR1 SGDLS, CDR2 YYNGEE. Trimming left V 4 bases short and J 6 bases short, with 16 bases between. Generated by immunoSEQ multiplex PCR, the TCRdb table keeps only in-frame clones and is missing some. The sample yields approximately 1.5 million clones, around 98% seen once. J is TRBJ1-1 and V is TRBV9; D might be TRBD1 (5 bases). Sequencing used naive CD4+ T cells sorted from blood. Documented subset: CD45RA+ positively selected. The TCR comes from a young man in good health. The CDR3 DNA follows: TGTGCCAGCAGCCGCACCAGGGATTCACCTGAAGCTTTCTTT. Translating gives CASSRTRDSPEAFF.